This T cell receptor (beta chain) appears in the sequencing data of a study of human T cells and chemical hapten exposure. About the study: Chiefly women, the patients showed alopecia areata, totalis or universalis.

TCRdb reprocessed the RACE reads via MiXCR and lists one record per CDR3 protein. This table has some 400,000 distinct CDR3 sequences, around 5% appearing once. This clonotype occurred many times. Specified time point: patch test 1, 2 weeks after DPC sensitization. Documented treatment: therapeutic diphenylcyclopropenone sensitization with weekly scalp DPC. The receptor comes from a woman aged 45 to 65 with alopecia areata. Some clones in this sample may be carry-over from other donors' samples. The sequencing here drew on whole blood, taken in connection with sensitization to the hapten diphenylcyclopropenone (DPC).

The CDR3 DNA follows: TGTGCCAGCAGTTTAGCGGGCAGGATGGCCTCTGGGGCCAACGTCCTGACTTTC. Amino acids: CASSLAGRMASGANVLTF. This chain uses TRBV12-3 or TRBV12-4 with TRBJ2-6; no reliable D call. The V and J ends lost 0 bases and 0 bases respectively, with 12 bases between them. The CDR3 loop spans 18 amino acids.